The rows below give T cell receptor beta chains drawn from one sample of a study of CD4 T cells in relation to SARS-CoV-2 and coronaviruses. Antigens of these TCRs are unknown. Sequencing was performed with immunoSEQ multiplex PCR; in TCRdb, only in-frame clones are kept and a portion is missing. The table lists 20,000 to 25,000 clones, about 60% of them singletons. What was sequenced was CD4+ T cells from PBMCs, cultured in vitro. The receptors originated from a human donor in good health. CDR3s include the opening cysteine and the closing phenylalanine or tryptophan. Each record gives: clone size, J gene, V gene, D gene, CDR3 length, CDR3 DNA, CDR3 protein. A D gene is named only where the DNA matches it firmly. Where a row states a size, it is once, few, many or the class of an expanded clone; other rows omit it.

few	TRBJ1-2	TRBV7-9	.	12	TGTGCCAGCAGCCTCGGTACGTCCAGCTACACCTTC	CASSLGTSSYTF
.	TRBJ1-4	TRBV18	.	15	TGTGCCAGCTCTCCGACGGAACAGACTAATGAAAAACTGTTTTTT	CASSPTEQTNEKLFF
.	TRBJ2-5	TRBV2	TRBD2	13	TGTGCCAGCGTCCTTAGCGGGAGGGGGACCCAGTACTTC	CASVLSGRGTQYF
few	TRBJ2-5	TRBV7-9	.	15	TGTGCCAGCAGCTTAGCGCTTGGATTCCAAGAGACCCAGTACTTC	CASSLALGFQETQYF
once	TRBJ2-7	TRBV5-1	.	13	TGCGCCAGCAGCCCAGAGCCGATCTACGAGCAGTACTTC	CASSPEPIYEQYF
once	TRBJ2-3	TRBV6-6	.	15	TGTGCCAGCAGTTACTCCGCCCCCCCACAAGATACGCAGTATTTT	CASSYSAPPQDTQYF
.	TRBJ2-1	TRBV11-3	.	15	TGTGCCAGCAGCTTAGACGGTCTGGCCTACAATGAGCAGTTCTTC	CASSLDGLAYNEQFF
few	TRBJ2-7	TRBV1	.	14	TGCGACGCGCAGGGAAGGACGGTATCCTACGAGCAGTACTTC	CDAQGRTVSYEQYF
.	TRBJ2-7	TRBV12-3/TRBV12-4	.	13	TGTGCCAGCAGTTCCTCGGACCTAGGTCAGCAGTACTTC	CASSSSDLGQQYF
.	TRBJ1-1	TRBV19	.	12	TGTGCATCGGGGGAATCGAACACTGAAGCTTTCTTT	CASGESNTEAFF
.	TRBJ2-3	TRBV9	.	15	TGTGCCAGCAGCGTAGACCAGCGGGGCACAGATACGCAGTATTTT	CASSVDQRGTDTQYF
.	TRBJ2-1	TRBV11-2	.	12	TGTGCCAGCAGCTTAGCGGGGAATGAGCAGTTCTTC	CASSLAGNEQFF
.	TRBJ2-3	TRBV7-9	TRBD2	14	TGTGCCAGCAGCCCCGGGACTAGCATTTATACGCAGTATTTT	CASSPGTSIYTQYF
.	TRBJ1-1	TRBV5-1	.	16	TGCGCCAGCAGTCTAGACATCTCTGGATTCGGCACTGAAGCTTTCTTT	CASSLDISGFGTEAFF
.	TRBJ2-1	TRBV10-3	.	15	TGTGCCATCAGCCGAGGGCGGGATTCCTACAATGAGCAGTTCTTC	CAISRGRDSYNEQFF
.	TRBJ2-3	TRBV3-1/TRBV3-2	.	13	TGTGCCAGCAGCCCCCGCTATTCAGATACGCAGTATTTT	CASSPRYSDTQYF
.	TRBJ2-3	TRBV7-3	TRBD2	16	TGTGCCAGCAGCTTATTAGGCGGAGCGGGGTCAGATACGCAGTATTTT	CASSLLGGAGSDTQYF
.	TRBJ1-5	TRBV5-5	.	12	TGTGCCGGCTGGCATAGCAATCAGCCCCAGCATTTT	CAGWHSNQPQHF
.	TRBJ2-3	TRBV6-4	TRBD1	14	TGTGCCAGCAGCCCCGGGACAGGGACAGATACGCAGTATTTT	CASSPGTGTDTQYF
once	TRBJ2-2	TRBV27	.	13	TGTGCCAGCAGTTCCCATAATCGGCGGGAGCTGTTTTTT	CASSSHNRRELFF
.	TRBJ2-2	TRBV6-5	TRBD1	14	TGTGCCACCGCGACAGGGTGGAACACCGGGGAGCTGTTTTTT	CATATGWNTGELFF
.	TRBJ2-1	TRBV5-5	.	15	TGTGCCAGTTATGTAGGGGGGCGCTCCTACAATGAGCAGTTCTTC	CASYVGGRSYNEQFF